The next 13 T cell receptor beta chains were all read from a single sample in a study of T cell responses to AZD1222 COVID-19 vaccine. Sequenced by immunoSEQ multiplex PCR; TCRdb stores in-frame clones only, minus some. Of more than 100,000 clones listed, 90% are singletons. The sample in question was peripheral blood, obtained on day 0 of AZD1222 vaccination. The receptor set was obtained from an adult in good health.

The V gene is TRBV9, the J gene TRBJ2-5; 7 bases map to TRBD2. The germline V gene encodes CDR1 SGDLS and CDR2 YYNGEE. The CDR3 runs to 15 residues. Trimming took 0 bases from V and 1 from J; bases not matched to a gene: 3. The CDR3 is CASSVAGGLQETQYF. CDR3 coding DNA: TGTGCCAGCAGCGTAGCGGGAGGCCTCCAAGAGACCCAGTACTTC. Using reference TRBV9 and TRBJ2-5 for the parts outside the CDR3, the full variable domain is DSGVTQTPKHLITATGQRVTLRCSPRSGDLSVYWYQQSLDQGLQFLIQYYNGEERAKGNILERFSAQQFPDLHSELNLSSLELGDSALYFCASSVAGGLQETQYFGPGTRLLVL.

The genes are TRBV7-2 and TRBJ2-7; D unresolved. Germline CDR1 and CDR2: SGHTA and FQGNSA. The V gene lost 5 bases and the J gene lost 4 bases, with 21 bases spanning the gap. The length of the CDR3 is 16 residues. The CDR3 loop reads CASSPLAAPVSYEQYF. DNA of the CDR3: TGTGCCAGCAGCCCCCTGGCGGCCCCAGTTAGTTACGAGCAGTACTTC.

The rearrangement links TRBV3-1 (or the pseudogene TRBV3-2) to TRBJ2-3; 8 bases map to TRBD2. The germline CDR1 and CDR2 sequences are LGHDT and YNNKEL (reference sequence). The length of the CDR3 is 15 residues. Germline trimming cut 7 bases from V and 10 bases from J; bases unmatched to any gene: 16. CDR3 DNA: TGTGCCAGCACCCTTAGCGGGGCGGGGAGTGGTCCGCAGTATTTT. It yields the protein CASTLSGAGSGPQYF.

The J gene is TRBJ1-1, the V gene TRBV27, with D perhaps TRBD1 (6 bases). Germline CDR1 reads MNHEY; CDR2 reads SMNVEV (reference sequence). CDR3 length: 13 residues. V was shortened by 6 bases and J by 5 bases, with 13 bases between the two germline ends. CDR3 residues: CASRGPRGTEAFF. For the CDR3, the DNA is TGTGCCAGCAGGGGGCCCAGGGGAACTGAAGCTTTCTTT.

The chain links TRBV5-1 to TRBJ1-4; the match to TRBD1 covers 7 bases. V gave up 0 bases and J gave up 7 bases; unmatched junction bases: 6. The germline gives CDR1 SGHRS, CDR2 YFSETQ. The CDR3 runs to 15 residues. CDR3 loop: CASSLETGSGEKLFF. The CDR3 DNA follows: TGCGCCAGCAGCTTGGAGACAGGGTCGGGTGAAAAACTGTTTTTT.

This clone was recorded only once. This rearrangement joins TRBV7-3 to TRBJ2-5; no definite D call. Germline CDR1 and CDR2: SGHTA and FQGTGA. There are 13 residues in the CDR3. The V gene lost 4 bases and the J gene lost 3 bases, with 9 bases spanning the gap. CDR3 DNA sequence: TGTGCCAGCAGCTGGGGTCCAAAAGAGACCCAGTACTTC. It encodes CASSWGPKETQYF.

The chain joins TRBV18 to TRBJ1-1; D uncertain. Trimming removed 1 base at V and 5 bases at J, with 11 bases between. Germline values: CDR1 KGHSH, CDR2 LQKENI. The CDR3 length is 14 residues. CDR3 sequence: CASSPRVLPTEAFF. DNA for the CDR3: TGTGCCAGCTCACCACGAGTCCTACCGACTGAAGCTTTCTTT.

V and J are TRBV6-5 and TRBJ1-2; TRBD1 is a possible D gene (6 bases). The length of the CDR3 is 14 residues. CDR1 MNHEY and CDR2 SVGAGI come from the germline V gene. Trimming pared 5 bases from V and 1 base from J, leaving 11 bases between. The CDR3 bases are TGTGCCAGCAGTCCTACAGGGCTTAACTATGGCTACACCTTC. Amino acids: CASSPTGLNYGYTF.

The chain recombines TRBV12-3 or TRBV12-4 with TRBJ1-2, with 7 nucleotides matching TRBD1. This CDR3 has 13 amino acids. V shed 5 bases, J shed 4 bases, and the junction held 4 bases outside the gene matches. CDR3 nucleotides: TGTGCCAGCAGTCCGGGACAGTCCTATGGCTACACCTTC. It specifies CASSPGQSYGYTF.

In this sample, this clone turned up a few times. The chain has TRBV15 and TRBJ1-3; D gene uncertain. Germline CDR1 is LNHNV and CDR2 is YYDKDF (reference sequence). V was cut by 0 bases and J by 3 bases, with 9 bases left in between. CDR3 length equals 15 residues. This CDR3 is CATSRDFPGGNTIYF. DNA for the CDR3: TGTGCCACCAGCAGAGATTTTCCGGGTGGAAACACCATATATTTT.

About this clone: The sample has other DNA sequences that encode this CDR3 too. The chain carries TRBV4-2 and TRBJ1-2; no firm D call. Trimming took off 1 base at V and 2 bases at J, with 5 bases between the two ends. The CDR3 is 13 residues long. CDR1 is LGHNA and CDR2 is YNFKEQ in the germline V gene. Here the CDR3 DNA reads TGTGCCAGCAGCCAAGGGGGAAACTATGGCTACACCTTC. Translation: CASSQGGNYGYTF.

V usage is TRBV13 and J usage is TRBJ1-2; 7 positions match TRBD1. The ends lost 2 bases at V and 8 bases at J; junction bases unmatched: 8. Germline V gene data show CDR1 as PRHDT and CDR2 as FYEKMQ (reference sequence). This CDR3 region has 14 residues. The CDR3 DNA sequence: TGTGCCAGCAGCTTATTTAAGGGGGCCGGCGGCTACACCTTC. As protein: CASSLFKGAGGYTF.

The rearrangement uses TRBV4-3 and TRBJ1-2; possibly TRBD1 for D (5 bases). Trimming shortened V by 2 bases and J by 3 bases, and 10 bases separated the two germline ends. The CDR3 sequence is 14 residues long. Germline-derived CDR1 and CDR2 are LGHNA and YSLEER. Here the CDR3 reads CASSQQGFYYGYTF. The CDR3 DNA reads as TGCGCCAGCAGCCAACAGGGTTTTTACTATGGCTACACCTTC.